The 32 T cell receptor beta chains below come from one sample, sequenced in a study of T cells in localized non-small cell lung cancer. Libraries were prepared by immunoSEQ multiplex PCR; TCRdb keeps only in-frame clonotypes and omits some of them. The sample lists 90,000 to 95,000 clones, 80% to 90% occurring once. Sequenced here: peripheral blood, sampled before any cancer treatment. All receptors derive from a man aged 35-75 years with stage I squamous cell lung carcinoma.

The chain employs TRBV7-2 and TRBJ1-1, with D possibly being TRBD1 (6 bases). V lost 2 bases and J 4 bases, leaving 14 bases between the germline ends. CDR1 and CDR2 from the germline V gene are SGHTA and FQGNSA. This CDR3 has 15 residues. The CDR3 protein is CASSLRGWLVTEAFF. The CDR3 DNA is TGTGCCAGCAGCTTAAGGGGGTGGCTCGTCACTGAAGCTTTCTTT. Drawing the rest from reference TRBV7-2 and TRBJ1-1, the complete variable domain is GAGVSQSPSNKVTEKGKDVELRCDPISGHTALYWYRQSLGQGLEFLIYFQGNSAPDKSGLPSDRFSAERTGGSVSTLTIQRTQQEDSAVYLCASSLRGWLVTEAFFGQGTRLTVV.

CDR3 in DNA: TGTGCCAGTAGTAGGACTAGCGGGAACACCGGGGAGCTGTTTTTT. This gives the protein CASSRTSGNTGELFF. The chain has TRBV19 and TRBJ2-2; TRBD2 matches at 10 bases. The junction had 0 bases not matched to a gene; V was cut back by 4 bases and J by 1 base. CDR1 and CDR2 from the germline V gene are LNHDA and SQIVND (reference sequence). The CDR3 covers 15 residues.

This clone was picked up one time. This chain connects TRBV4-1 to TRBJ2-3, with 7 positions matching TRBD1. V was clipped by 2 bases and J by 3 bases; unmatched bases: 5. This CDR3 spans 15 amino acids. CDR1 MGHRA and CDR2 YSYEKL come from the germline V gene. The CDR3 region has the DNA TGCGCCAGCAGCCAATGGGGACAGAGTACAGATACGCAGTATTTT. Amino acid sequence: CASSQWGQSTDTQYF.

CDR3 coding DNA: TGTGCCAGCAGCTTAGAAAGGGATTCACCCCTCCACTTT. Translation: CASSLERDSPLHF. The chain couples TRBV7-8 to TRBJ1-6; D is ambiguous. Germline CDR1 reads SGHVS; CDR2 reads FQNEAQ. V was shortened by 1 base and J by 8 bases, with 6 bases between the two germline ends. This CDR3 region has 13 residues.

The chain links TRBV27 to TRBJ2-7; weak D call: TRBD2 (6 bases). Trimming shortened V by 3 bases and J by 2 bases, and 8 bases separated the two germline ends. The CDR3 totals 13 residues. Germline CDR1 MNHEY, CDR2 SMNVEV (reference sequence). In DNA, the CDR3 is TGTGCCAGCAGTTTTTGGGGGGCCTACGAGCAGTACTTC. It translates to CASSFWGAYEQYF.

The CDR3 coding sequence is TGTGCCAGCAGCCCACAAGGGGGGACCTACAATGAGCAGTTCTTC. This sequence encodes CASSPQGGTYNEQFF. The chain is built from TRBV7-3 and TRBJ2-1, with D tentatively TRBD1 or TRBD2 (6 bases each). The CDR3 spans 15 residues. V shed 5 bases and J shed 2 bases, with 13 bases lying between them. CDR1 and CDR2 from the germline V gene are SGHTA and FQGTGA.

The chain has TRBV18 and TRBJ1-1; 9 bases are shared with TRBD1. The CDR3 is 14 residues long. V was clipped by 5 bases and J by 1 base; unmatched bases: 2. Germline V gene sequence: CDR1 KGHSH, CDR2 LQKENI. This CDR3 is CASSSQGANTEAFF. CDR3 DNA sequence: TGTGCCAGCTCATCACAGGGGGCGAACACTGAAGCTTTCTTT.

This clone was counted between two and nine times. The rearrangement links TRBV7-9 to TRBJ1-4; TRBD1 aligns across 8 bases. The CDR3 is made up of 15 amino acids. Germline V gene data show CDR1 as SEHNR and CDR2 as FQNEAQ (reference sequence). Trimming at V came to 3 bases and at J to 5 bases, leaving 5 bases not matched to a gene. The CDR3 loop reads CASSFSGGRNEKLFF. The CDR3 DNA follows: TGTGCCAGCAGCTTTTCAGGGGGCAGGAATGAAAAACTGTTTTTT.

The chain employs TRBV10-3 and TRBJ1-1; a possible D gene is TRBD1 (5 bases). Trimming shortened V by 0 bases and J by 4 bases, and 12 bases separated the two germline ends. Germline V CDR1 and CDR2: ENHRY, SYGVKD. The CDR3 totals 15 residues. CDR3 DNA sequence: TGTGCCATCAGTGAGTCGTCAGGGCTGGTCACTGAAGCTTTCTTT. As protein: CAISESSGLVTEAFF.

The V gene is TRBV2, the J gene TRBJ2-4; 7 nucleotides line up with TRBD1. CDR1 is SNHLY, CDR2 FYNNEI, per germline. CDR3 size: 15 residues. With 5 bases clipped from V and 3 bases from J, the junction kept 7 bases outside the gene matches. The CDR3 DNA reads TGTGCCAGCAGTTTACAGGGGTTAGGCAAAAACATTCAGTACTTC. Encoded protein: CASSLQGLGKNIQYF.

The rearrangement links TRBV7-2 to TRBJ1-6, with TRBD1 as a possible D gene (5 bases). In germline, CDR1 is SGHTA, CDR2 FQGNSA. The CDR3 extends over 16 amino acids. V was clipped by 2 bases and J by 5 bases, with 13 bases between them. The CDR3 nucleotides read TGTGCCAGCAGCTTAACTGGGACGGCCGATAATTCACCCCTCCACTTT. This codes for CASSLTGTADNSPLHF. The whole variable domain, remainder taken from reference TRBV7-2 and TRBJ1-6, is GAGVSQSPSNKVTEKGKDVELRCDPISGHTALYWYRQSLGQGLEFLIYFQGNSAPDKSGLPSDRFSAERTGGSVSTLTIQRTQQEDSAVYLCASSLTGTADNSPLHFGNGTRLTVT.

The chain is built from TRBV5-1 and TRBJ2-5; D call uncertain. Germline V gene sequence: CDR1 SGHRS, CDR2 YFSETQ. This CDR3 is 15 amino acids long. Deletions cut 0 bases from V and 1 base from J, with 10 bases between. DNA for the CDR3: TGCGCCAGCAGCTTGGCACTAAGGTCCCAAGAGACCCAGTACTTC. Translation gives CASSLALRSQETQYF.

This clone was recorded once. This rearrangement joins TRBV18 to TRBJ2-3; weak D call: TRBD1 (5 bases). V was pared by 3 bases and J by 1 base, with 11 bases between. Germline CDR1 KGHSH, CDR2 LQKENI. The CDR3 is 15 amino acids. This CDR3 is CASSPLTVGTDTQYF. CDR3 sequence (DNA): TGTGCCAGCTCACCCCTGACAGTGGGCACAGATACGCAGTATTTT.

The chain links TRBV5-1 to TRBJ1-5; D unresolved. This CDR3 is 14 amino acids long. V was clipped by 0 bases and J by 0 bases, with 4 bases between them. CDR1 is SGHRS, CDR2 YFSETQ, per germline. The CDR3 sequence: CASSLEASNQPQHF. The CDR3 DNA follows: TGCGCCAGCAGCTTGGAGGCTAGCAATCAGCCCCAGCATTTT.

The chain uses TRBV5-6 and TRBJ2-7; D is unresolved. V was trimmed by 0 bases and J by 5 bases, leaving 6 bases between them. CDR1 SGHDT and CDR2 YYEEEE come from the germline V gene. This CDR3 has 12 amino acids. The CDR3, as DNA: TGTGCCAGCAGCTTGGACCGGAACGAGCAGTACTTC. Its protein product is CASSLDRNEQYF.

The chain uses TRBV4-1 and TRBJ1-2; TRBD1 aligns across 9 bases. The J segment lost 8 bases and the V segment lost 3 bases, leaving 19 bases of the junction unmatched. Germline lookup yields CDR1 MGHRA and CDR2 YSYEKL. CDR3 length: 18 residues. The CDR3 DNA follows: TGCGCCAGCAGCCAGCTAAACCTTCGGTACAGGGGGCAATGGGGCTACACCTTC. Translated, it gives CASSQLNLRYRGQWGYTF.

The gene calls are TRBV5-4 and TRBJ2-2; 9 positions agree with TRBD2. CDR3 size: 15 residues. CDR1 SGHNT and CDR2 YYREEE come from the germline V gene (reference sequence). Trimming removed 4 bases from V and 6 bases from J; junction bases left unmatched: 7. CDR3 sequence reads: CASSQERGAPGELFF. The CDR3 DNA reads as TGTGCCAGCAGCCAAGAGCGGGGGGCGCCCGGGGAGCTGTTTTTT.

This clone was detected only once. This sequence joins TRBV6-1 and TRBJ1-1, with 9 bases that match TRBD1. This CDR3 contains 12 residues. V dropped 4 bases and J dropped 8; count of bases not matched to a gene: 2. Looked up from germline, CDR1 is MNHNS and CDR2 is SASEGT. The CDR3 protein is CASSVTGGEAFF. The CDR3 bases are TGTGCCAGCAGTGTAACAGGGGGCGAAGCTTTCTTT.

CDR3 coding DNA: TGTGCCAGTAGTTTCTTGGGAGTCGGAGCTTTCTTT. It yields the protein CASSFLGVGAFF. The rearrangement joins TRBV19 to TRBJ1-1; no definite D call. The CDR3 extends over 12 amino acids. V was cut by 5 bases and J by 10 bases, with 14 bases left in between. CDR1 LNHDA and CDR2 SQIVND come from the germline V gene (reference sequence).

CDR3 DNA: TGCGCCAGCAGCCAACAGGGACAGGCACCTGGCTACACCTTC. The encoded protein is CASSQQGQAPGYTF. The chain joins TRBV4-1 to TRBJ1-2; TRBD1 matches at 8 bases. Germline V gene sequence: CDR1 MGHRA, CDR2 YSYEKL. The CDR3 is made up of 14 amino acids. V trimming: 2 bases; J trimming: 7 bases; junction bases outside the gene matches: 6.

The rearrangement links TRBV6-5 to TRBJ2-5; 8 bases align to TRBD2. Germline lookup yields CDR1 MNHEY and CDR2 SVGAGI. This CDR3 spans 14 amino acids. V lost 2 bases, J lost 4 bases, and 3 bases stayed unmatched. The CDR3 DNA reads TGTGCCAGCAGTTACCGGACTAGCCCAGAGACCCAGTACTTC. Protein: CASSYRTSPETQYF.

The V call is TRBV11-2, the J call TRBJ1-1, with D unresolved. CDR3 length: 15 residues. Germline V gene lookup returns CDR1 SGHAT and CDR2 FQNNGV. V was pared by 7 bases and J by 1 base, with 16 bases between. As DNA, the CDR3 is TGTGCCAGCACCTGGGTGGAGGGTGGGAACACTGAAGCTTTCTTT. The encoded protein is CASTWVEGGNTEAFF. Supplemented by reference TRBV11-2 and TRBJ1-1, the full variable domain reads EAGVAQSPRYKIIEKRQSVAFWCNPISGHATLYWYQQILGQGPKLLIQFQNNGVVDDSQLPKDRFSAERLKGVDSTLKIQPAKLEDSAVYLCASTWVEGGNTEAFFGQGTRLTVV.

The chain links TRBV2 to TRBJ1-3; D unclear. The CDR3 contains 13 residues. V lost 6 bases, J lost 0 bases, and 6 bases lay in between. Germline CDR1 is SNHLY and CDR2 is FYNNEI. In nucleotides, the CDR3 is TGTGCCAGCAGGCTGAACTCTGGAAACACCATATATTTT. It codes for CASRLNSGNTIYF. The full variable domain, completed using reference TRBV2 and TRBJ1-3, is EPEVTQTPSHQVTQMGQEVILRCVPISNHLYFYWYRQILGQKVEFLVSFYNNEISEKSEIFDDQFSVERPDGSNFTLKIRSTKLEDSAMYFCASRLNSGNTIYFGEGSWLTVV.

This clone was detected once. V usage is TRBV10-3 and J usage is TRBJ1-2; possible D gene TRBD1, 6 bases. Germline CDR1 is ENHRY and CDR2 is SYGVKD. Trimming pared 3 bases from V and 5 bases from J, leaving 13 bases between. The CDR3 has 14 amino acids. CDR3 residues: CAISDGGRGYGYTF. Here the CDR3 DNA reads TGTGCCATCAGTGATGGGGGGAGGGGGTATGGCTACACCTTC.

This sequence joins TRBV7-6 and TRBJ2-5; the D call may be TRBD1 or TRBD2 (5 bases each). V was cut by 2 bases and J by 2 bases, with 15 bases left in between. Per germline, CDR1 SGHVS and CDR2 FNYEAQ. CDR3 length: 16 residues. The CDR3 DNA reads TGTGCCAGCAGCTTAAGACGGGACCGAGTACAAGAGACCCAGTACTTC. The encoded protein is CASSLRRDRVQETQYF.

This sequence joins TRBV4-1 and TRBJ1-4, with a weak D call TRBD1 (5 bases). The V end was cut by 1 base, the J end by 8 bases, with 20 bases between. Looked up from germline, CDR1 is MGHRA and CDR2 is YSYEKL. The CDR3 is 17 residues long. CDR3 in amino acids: CASSQGAWGGGGEKLFF. CDR3 in DNA: TGCGCCAGCAGCCAAGGGGCGTGGGGCGGTGGAGGCGAAAAACTGTTTTTT.

The chain combines TRBV7-9 with TRBJ2-1; perhaps TRBD1 as D (5 bases). V lost 5 bases, J lost 2 bases, and 16 bases lay in between. Per germline, CDR1 SEHNR and CDR2 FQNEAQ (reference sequence). The CDR3 is 16 residues long. CDR3 protein: CASSPKWTWAYNEQFF. The CDR3 DNA reads TGTGCCAGCAGCCCGAAGTGGACATGGGCCTACAATGAGCAGTTCTTC.

CDR3 in DNA: TGTGCCAGCAGTTTTGATTGGAGGGAGAACTATGGCTACACCTTC. This codes for CASSFDWRENYGYTF. The chain has TRBV27 and TRBJ1-2; D gene unclear. Looked up from germline, CDR1 is MNHEY and CDR2 is SMNVEV (reference sequence). V lost 3 bases and J 2 bases, leaving 13 bases between the germline ends. The CDR3 is 15 amino acids.

CDR3 protein: CASSLGIGTEAFF. The DNA of the CDR3 is TGTGCCAGCAGCTTAGGAATCGGAACTGAAGCTTTCTTT. The chain links TRBV5-5 to TRBJ1-1, with D unresolved. CDR3 length: 13 amino acids. Trimming stripped 2 bases from V and 5 bases from J, with 10 bases between. Looked up from germline, CDR1 is SGHKS and CDR2 is YYEKEE (reference sequence).

V and J are TRBV10-2 and TRBJ2-7, with D uncertain. The CDR3 consists of 10 residues. The ends were cut back, 7 bases at V and 4 bases at J, with 5 bases in the middle. Per the germline V gene, CDR1 is WSHSY and CDR2 is SAAADI. For the CDR3, the DNA is TGCGCCAGCAAAGGTTACGAGCAGTACTTC. Translated, it gives CASKGYEQYF.

A note on this clone: A junction boundary mismatches the germline segment, possibly from a read error. Additional DNA sequences in this sample encode the identical CDR3. The chain carries TRBV2 and TRBJ1-4; perhaps TRBD1 as D (5 bases). Germline V lookup: CDR1 SNHLY, CDR2 FYNNEI. There are 15 residues in the CDR3. CDR3 DNA sequence: TGTGCCAGCAGATTACGACAGTCAACTAATGAAAAACTGTTCTTT. Amino acid sequence: CASRLRQSTNEKLFF.

This rearrangement joins TRBV7-9 to TRBJ1-5; D not certain. Germline values: CDR1 SEHNR, CDR2 FQNEAQ (reference sequence). With 1 base removed from V and 2 bases from J, the gap between germline ends came to 9 bases. The CDR3 is made up of 15 amino acids. CDR3 bases: TGTGCCAGCAGCTTAGGCGGGGTGGGCAATCAGCCCCAGCATTTT. Its protein product is CASSLGGVGNQPQHF.